This T cell receptor beta chain was recovered during a study of cytomegalovirus exposure and HLA in healthy donors (TCRdb year 2017). About the study as a whole: According to an earlier analysis of a few hundred of the donors, about 179 million T cells yielded roughly 110 million unique TCR beta sequences and more than 250 Gb of sequence data. Roughly 300 gigabases of sequencing data and roughly 80 million unique TCR sequences made up an early release that covered 500 to 700 HLA-typed donors. The genetic ancestry cluster associated with self-reported Caucasian donors included around four fifths of the roughly 400 genotyped donors. The aim of the study was to test whether cataloging public T cell receptors could identify signatures of past pathogen exposure. The study used immunosequencing to profile the T cell repertoires of approximately 640 subjects and linked those repertoires to cytomegalovirus serostatus. A separate validation cohort of over a hundred different subjects was used in addition to the roughly 640-subject first cohort. High-throughput TCR immunosequencing, statistical association of individual TCRs with disease status, and machine learning were combined to predict cytomegalovirus infection status. A later analysis re-examined previously published TCR beta repertoires from just over 650 donors and added high-resolution HLA genotyping to investigate patterns of TCR occurrence. In the later analysis, no new phenotypic data were used to find candidate immune exposures; instead, reliance was placed on TCR beta sequences and their occurrence across donors. In an earlier analysis of several hundred of the donors, high-throughput TCR beta sequencing was used to judge whether each TCR beta V gene segment behaved as functional or pseudogenic. Donor age, sex, ethnicity and CMV serostatus were compiled alongside the repertoire data. A later genetic analysis took genome-wide SNP genotypes for 398 of the 666 donors and used that subset as a discovery cohort. All discovery cohort repertoires had been generated on a single sequencing platform. HLA typing included class I and class II loci at four-digit resolution. The number of donors typed differed by locus, with 629-630 for A, B, C, DRB1 and DQB1, around 560 for DQA1, approximately 570 for DPA1, and some 440 for DPB1. Five DR-DQ haplotypes were handled as single units for association and clustering, since linkage in the cohort was strong. Across around 400 genotyped donors of the cohort, an average of about 200,000 unique TCR beta nucleotide sequences per donor were sequenced, and 15% to 20% of those sequences were non-productive. Study-wide conclusions, independent of this receptor: According to the authors, the approach could potentially be generalized to other disease states and immunological phenotypes. Strong co-occurrence of HLA alleles, especially DR and DQ, made assigning TCR associations to individual alleles difficult. According to a later genetic analysis, donors in an Asian-associated ancestry cluster had fewer N-insertions in productive TCRs than the roughly 660-donor mean. Most TCR sequences were observed very rarely across donors, whereas some public TCRs were present in many individuals. Compared with equally common non-associated chains, HLA-associated TCR beta chains in a later analysis were more clonally expanded and had lower generation probabilities. In vitro tests confirmed that three of the cytomegalovirus-associated TCR beta chains recognize cytomegalovirus antigens. A later analysis found that most CMV-associated TCR beta chains appeared HLA-restricted, with HLA associations seemingly driven largely by CMV exposure. The only immune exposure information available for the cohort was CMV serostatus. In an earlier analysis of around 600 of the donors, most TCR beta V segments appeared in productive rearrangements about 87% or about 30% of the time, broadly matching IMGT annotations. Approximately 16 rarely observed V segments, including chromosome 9 orphons, were excluded from the earlier analysis of a few hundred of the donors because counts were too low. A cluster of highly shared sequence variants was judged likely to represent a technical artifact of the sequencing pipeline. The presence/absence analyses assumed that sequencing depth was roughly uniform across donors, and that assumption may not be true. A further reported finding was that TCR beta sequences accurately predicted the HLA-A and HLA-B alleles for most subjects in the first cohort. At a false discovery rate of 0.05, a later analysis linked 16,000 or so TCR beta sequences to specific HLA alleles. HLA typing was unavailable for some donors at each locus, so association tests used only the typed subset. The cohort was sequenced for TCR beta chains only, and without alpha or paired-chain data the features that could be detected were limited. Cytomegalovirus status was reported to be diagnosed by the classifier with high specificity and sensitivity in both the original and validation cohorts. Several of the top co-occurrence clusters appeared to be linked to parvovirus B19, influenza, CMV and Epstein-Barr virus, according to a later analysis. Some IMGT-functional V segments, including TRBV6-2 and TRBV6-3, could not be told apart with the 87-base-pair reads, so those segments were excluded. Linkage disequilibrium might explain the correlated functional status among segregating V segments, but an unknown experimental factor could not be ruled out. A later analysis found that TCR association rates varied across HLA loci, with DRB1 alleles showing the most associated TCRs and HLA-C alleles the fewest. The study listed 150 to 200 TCR beta chains as associated with cytomegalovirus. An association between a missense DCLRE1C variant and V-gene and J-gene trimming of TCR beta chains was found in a later genetic analysis and replicated in an independent cohort.

Library method: the immunoSEQ multiplex PCR assay. For the multiplex PCR, a mixture combining 60 forward primers for TCR Vbeta segments and 13 reverse primers for TCR Jbeta segments was used. Amplification of the CDR3 region of rearranged TCR beta genes was performed with a multiplex PCR assay on genomic DNA. The Illumina HiSeq System was used to sequence the amplified TCR beta libraries as 87-base-pair reads. The paper's processing steps were these. In a later analysis, tens of millions of unique TCR beta chains were counted across the roughly 670 repertoires, and some 10 million of these chains were shared by at least two donors. A nearest-neighbor algorithm error-corrected the raw reads and collapsed the reads into unique sequences, merging closely related sequences to remove PCR and sequencing errors. V, D and J gene segments were assigned by aligning CDR3 sequences to IMGT reference sequences. Each retained sequence needed at least a six-nucleotide match to both a V gene segment and a J gene segment. Rearrangements were classified as productive when the CDR3 lacked stop codons and remained in frame with V and J, and all other rearrangements were classified as non-productive. CDR3 was defined according to IMGT convention as the region running from the second conserved V-encoded cysteine to the conserved J-encoded phenylalanine. In an earlier analysis of around 570 of the donors, sequences lacking an unambiguous match to a single V gene segment were excluded. In an earlier analysis of 587 of the donors, V segments were called functional above 56.7% productive rearrangements and were called segregating when the between-donor standard deviation exceeded 5%. A statistical classification framework was developed to diagnose cytomegalovirus status using the catalog of TCR beta chain sequences. A later analysis assigned V and J genes by comparing TCR nucleotide sequences with IMGT/GENE-DB human TR gene sequences. The TCRdist pipeline was used in a later analysis to assign CDR3 sequences and most-parsimonious VDJ recombination scenarios. In a later analysis, each TCR beta chain was defined by its CDR3 amino acid sequence together with its V-gene family, and reads lacking a unique V-gene family were excluded. A later analysis removed 600 or so highly shared, low-generation-probability nucleotide sequences to deal with suspected cross-contamination and a sequencing artifact. For each public chain, a later analysis derived a clonal expansion index from normalized ranks of inferred template counts within each repertoire. Generation probabilities in a later analysis came from a VDJ recombination model fitted to out-of-frame rearrangements, and those results were checked against IGoR. Hypergeometric tests were used in a later analysis to score TCR-TCR, TCR-HLA and TCR-CMV co-occurrence, with a repertoire-size bias correction applied to the TCR pairs. In a later analysis, false discovery rates were estimated by permuting HLA or CMV assignments 20 times. In a later analysis, co-occurring TCRs were grouped using DBSCAN, with TCRdist sequence similarity added in when clustering inside HLA-allele-positive subsets. Repertoires with fewer than 30,000 or more than 120,000 public chains, plus five repertoires with anomalous nucleotide sharing, were excluded from co-occurrence clustering. TCRdb obtained this table from immuneACCESS and retained in-frame rearrangements with V and J assigned. These tables miss some clones; where compared with another copy, unresolved V genes account for less than half of the shortfall, and the remainder is unexplained. V and J calls and clone size are as listed in that table; D and trimming were resolved from the DNA. For this sample the table gives roughly 180,000 clones, of which about 83% were detected only once. The top ten hold roughly 2.7% of the sample.

V and J lose 1 base and 3 bases, and a span of 6 bases separates them. The CDR3 spans 13 residues, from the cysteine through the phenylalanine. The sequence is cut down to CDR3 DNA, 39 bases in frame from base 1. From a lookup of the germline V gene, CDR1 and CDR2 are SGHDN and FVKESK. Worth noting for this clone: Its antigen is not yet known. One base away there is no much larger clone; base qualities are not given.

The cohort comprised 710 or so healthy bone marrow donors. All cohort members were sampled while nominally healthy, although unrecorded immune exposures were likely present. The donor was CMV seronegative and belonged to the group of 350 or so seronegative cohort members. A peripheral blood sample was provided by each donor, and peripheral blood mononuclear cells were used for TCR beta sequencing. Genomic DNA extraction from the blood cell samples was performed with the Qiagen DNeasy Blood Extraction Kit. What was sequenced was PBMCs. The sequence links TRBV14 to TRBJ1-2; too little of a D gene remains to name it. This sequence was found in a female donor in good health and CMV-seronegative. The DNA sequence follows: TGTGCCAGCAGCCAAGGGCAGGACTATGGCTACACCTTC. This codes for CASSQGQDYGYTF.